The TCR beta chain under discussion was sequenced for a study of CD4 T cells in relation to SARS-CoV-2 and coronaviruses. On this clone itself: Its antigen is not known.

CD4+ T cells from unexposed donors were obtained before the COVID-19 pandemic (2011-2018). The cells were cultured for approximately 10 days before CD4+ T cells were isolated. Here immunoSEQ multiplex PCR was the method, and the copy in TCRdb shows in-frame clones only, minus some. The table lists about 22,000 clones, about three quarters of them singletons. Input material: CD4+ T cells from PBMCs, cultured in vitro. The sequence derives from a human donor in good health.

CDR3: CASSEAGDGSIQYF. The CDR3, as DNA: TGTGCCAGCAGTGAGGCTGGGGATGGTAGCATTCAGTACTTC. The rearrangement links TRBV6-4 to TRBJ2-4; the D is unclear. The V and J ends lost 3 bases and 9 bases respectively, with 15 bases between them. This CDR3 spans 14 amino acids. CDR1 MRHNA and CDR2 SNTAGT come from the germline V gene.